This T cell receptor beta chain was sequenced for a study of vaccination effects on CD4 cells after COVID-19. Whole-study findings and limits: Few convalescent patients and no early post-infection timepoints were included in the study. Clones induced by infection and by vaccine showed marked clonal contraction late after vaccination. Cross-reaction with common cold coronaviruses was seen in only 1 of 255 vaccine-induced clones from healthy vaccinees.

About this clone: Antigen specificity is unknown.

TCRdb keeps only in-frame clones here, not all; method: immunoSEQ multiplex PCR. Among some 69,000 clones listed, about 72% were seen once. After expansion with viral peptide pools in the ViraFEST assay, antigen-specific CD4+ T cells were sequenced. It was after approximately 11 days of culture that CD4+ T cells were isolated. Nucleocapsid antibodies stayed negative before and after vaccination, showing no earlier SARS-CoV-2 infection. V dropped 2 bases and J dropped 4 bases, with 9 bases sitting between them. Germline V gene data show CDR1 as MNHNS and CDR2 as SASEGT. This CDR3 has 15 residues. The chain recombines TRBV6-1 with TRBJ1-6; D is possibly TRBD1 (5 bases). The receptor was isolated from a human donor who received a COVID-19 vaccine. Sequenced material: CD4+ T cells from PBMCs cultured with HCoV-NL63 spike peptides, taken before COVID-19 vaccination. The CDR3, as DNA: TGTGCCAGCAGTGAACTGGGACGTTATAATTCACCCCTCCACTTT. Residues: CASSELGRYNSPLHF.